The clone carrying this TCR beta chain was seen at least ten times. The data were taken from a study of T cells after yellow fever vaccination. Germline CDR1 MDHEN, CDR2 SYDVKM. V was clipped by 4 bases and J by 5 bases; unmatched bases: 8. The length of the CDR3 is 15 residues. Using its own MiXCR run on the 5' RACE reads, TCRdb lists one record per CDR3 protein. The sample carries around 600,000 distinct CDR3 sequences, roughly an eighth recorded once. This chain connects TRBV28 to TRBJ2-5; 9 nucleotides line up with TRBD2. This TCR was recovered from a man aged 25-40 years who received the YFV17D yellow fever vaccine. The starting material was PBMCs, obtained on the day of the yellow fever booster vaccination. CDR3 loop: CASSSSGTSRETQYF. The CDR3 DNA reads TGTGCCAGCAGTTCCTCCGGGACTAGCCGGGAGACCCAGTACTTC.